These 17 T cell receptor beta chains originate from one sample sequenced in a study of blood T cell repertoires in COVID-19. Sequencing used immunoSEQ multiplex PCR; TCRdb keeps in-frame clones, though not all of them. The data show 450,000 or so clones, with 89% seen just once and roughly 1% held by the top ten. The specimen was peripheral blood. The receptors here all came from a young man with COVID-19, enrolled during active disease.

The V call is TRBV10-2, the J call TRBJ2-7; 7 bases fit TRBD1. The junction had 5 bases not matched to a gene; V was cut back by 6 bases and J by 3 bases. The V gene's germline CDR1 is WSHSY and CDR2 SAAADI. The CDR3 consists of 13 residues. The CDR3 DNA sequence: TGCGCCAGCAGGTCGGGACAGAACTACGAGCAGTACTTC. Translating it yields CASRSGQNYEQYF.

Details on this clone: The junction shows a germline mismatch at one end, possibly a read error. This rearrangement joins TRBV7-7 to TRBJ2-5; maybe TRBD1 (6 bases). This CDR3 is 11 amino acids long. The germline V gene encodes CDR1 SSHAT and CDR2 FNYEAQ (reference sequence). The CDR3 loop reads CASSFKGAQYF. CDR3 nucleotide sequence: TGTGCTAGCAGCTTTAAGGGGGCCCAGTACTTC.

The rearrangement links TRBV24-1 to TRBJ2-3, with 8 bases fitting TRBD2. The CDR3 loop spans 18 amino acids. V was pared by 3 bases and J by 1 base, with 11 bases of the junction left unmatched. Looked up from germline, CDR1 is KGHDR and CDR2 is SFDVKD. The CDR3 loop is CATSDRPSREARTDTQYF. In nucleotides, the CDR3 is TGTGCCACCAGTGATCGCCCCTCGCGGGAGGCCCGCACAGATACGCAGTATTTT.

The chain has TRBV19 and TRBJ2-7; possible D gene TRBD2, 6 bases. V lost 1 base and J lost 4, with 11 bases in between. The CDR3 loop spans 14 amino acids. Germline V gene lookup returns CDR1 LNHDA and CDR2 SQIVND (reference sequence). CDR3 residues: CASSIGGGKYEQYF. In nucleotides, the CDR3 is TGTGCCAGTAGTATAGGTGGGGGGAAGTACGAGCAGTACTTC.

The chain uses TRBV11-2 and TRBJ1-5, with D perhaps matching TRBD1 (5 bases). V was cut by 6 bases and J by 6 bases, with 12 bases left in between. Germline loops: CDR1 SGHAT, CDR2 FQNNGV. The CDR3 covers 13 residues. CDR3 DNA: TGTGCCAGCAGTATAGGGAGGGGTCAGCCCCAGCATTTT. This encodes CASSIGRGQPQHF. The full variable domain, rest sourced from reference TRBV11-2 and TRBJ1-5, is EAGVAQSPRYKIIEKRQSVAFWCNPISGHATLYWYQQILGQGPKLLIQFQNNGVVDDSQLPKDRFSAERLKGVDSTLKIQPAKLEDSAVYLCASSIGRGQPQHFGDGTRLSIL.

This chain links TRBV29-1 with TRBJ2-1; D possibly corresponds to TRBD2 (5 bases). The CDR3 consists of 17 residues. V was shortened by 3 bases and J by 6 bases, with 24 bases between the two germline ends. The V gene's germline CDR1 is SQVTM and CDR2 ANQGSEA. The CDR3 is CSVEGGLTPPSINEQFF. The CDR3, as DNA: TGCAGCGTTGAGGGCGGGCTGACTCCTCCGAGCATCAATGAGCAGTTCTTC.

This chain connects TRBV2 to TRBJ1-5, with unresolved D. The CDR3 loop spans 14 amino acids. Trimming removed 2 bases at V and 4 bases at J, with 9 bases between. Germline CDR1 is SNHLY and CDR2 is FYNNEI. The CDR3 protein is CASSESDPNQPQHF. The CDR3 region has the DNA TGTGCCAGCAGTGAAAGCGACCCTAATCAGCCCCAGCATTTT.

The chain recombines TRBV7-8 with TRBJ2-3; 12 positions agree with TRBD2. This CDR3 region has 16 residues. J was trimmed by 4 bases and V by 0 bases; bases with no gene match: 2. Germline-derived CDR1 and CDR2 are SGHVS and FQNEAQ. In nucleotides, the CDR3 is TGTGCCAGCAGCTTAGCTACTAGCGGGGGGTCAGATACGCAGTATTTT. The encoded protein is CASSLATSGGSDTQYF. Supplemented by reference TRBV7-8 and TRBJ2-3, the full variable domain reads GAGVSQSPRYKVAKRGQDVALRCDPISGHVSLFWYQQALGQGPEFLTYFQNEAQLDKSGLPSDRFFAERPEGSVSTLKIQRTQQEDSAVYLCASSLATSGGSDTQYFGPGTRLTVL.

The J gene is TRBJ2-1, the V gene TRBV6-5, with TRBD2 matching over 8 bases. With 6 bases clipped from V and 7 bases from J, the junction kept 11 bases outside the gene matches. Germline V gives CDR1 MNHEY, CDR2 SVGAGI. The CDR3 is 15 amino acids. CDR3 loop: CASRSAAGEGNEQFF. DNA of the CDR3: TGTGCCAGCAGGTCGGCAGCGGGAGAGGGGAATGAGCAGTTCTTC.

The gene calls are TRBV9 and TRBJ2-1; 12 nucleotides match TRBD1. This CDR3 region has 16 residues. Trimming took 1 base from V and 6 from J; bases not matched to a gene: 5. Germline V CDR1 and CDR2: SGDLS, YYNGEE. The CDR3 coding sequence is TGTGCCAGCAGCGTACTGGGACAGGGGGCTGTCAATGAGCAGTTCTTC. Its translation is CASSVLGQGAVNEQFF.

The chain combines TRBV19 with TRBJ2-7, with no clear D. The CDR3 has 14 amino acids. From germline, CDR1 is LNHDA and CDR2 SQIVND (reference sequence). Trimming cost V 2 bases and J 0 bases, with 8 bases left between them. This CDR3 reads CASSISASSYEQYF. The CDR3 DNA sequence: TGTGCCAGTAGTATATCGGCTAGCTCCTACGAGCAGTACTTC.

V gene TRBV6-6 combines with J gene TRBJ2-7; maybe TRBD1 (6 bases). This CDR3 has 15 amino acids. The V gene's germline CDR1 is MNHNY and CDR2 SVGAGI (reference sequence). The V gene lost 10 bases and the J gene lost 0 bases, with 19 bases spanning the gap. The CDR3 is CATNDAGVGSYEQYF. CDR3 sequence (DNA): TGTGCCACCAATGATGCAGGGGTGGGCTCCTACGAGCAGTACTTC.

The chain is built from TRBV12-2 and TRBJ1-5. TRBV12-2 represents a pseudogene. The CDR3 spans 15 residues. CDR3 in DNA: TGTGCAAGTCGCTTAGAAGGTGGAGGGAATCAGCCCCAGCATTTT. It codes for CASRLEGGGNQPQHF.

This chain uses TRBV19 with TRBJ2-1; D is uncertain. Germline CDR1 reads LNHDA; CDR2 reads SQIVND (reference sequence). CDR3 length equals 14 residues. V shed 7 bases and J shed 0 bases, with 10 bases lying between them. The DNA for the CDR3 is TGTGCCAGTAAGCTCCTTAGCTCCTACAATGAGCAGTTCTTC. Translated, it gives CASKLLSSYNEQFF.

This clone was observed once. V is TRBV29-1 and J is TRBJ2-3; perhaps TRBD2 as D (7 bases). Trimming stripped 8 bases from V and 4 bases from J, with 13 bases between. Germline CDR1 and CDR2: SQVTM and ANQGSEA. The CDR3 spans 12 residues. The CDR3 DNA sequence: TGCAGCACCGAAGGGGGGGCAGATACGCAGTATTTT. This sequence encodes CSTEGGADTQYF.

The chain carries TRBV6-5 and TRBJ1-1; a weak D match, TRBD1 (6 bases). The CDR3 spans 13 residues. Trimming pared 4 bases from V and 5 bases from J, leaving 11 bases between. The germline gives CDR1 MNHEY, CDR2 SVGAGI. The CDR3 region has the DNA TGTGCCAGCAGTTCAGGGGATTTAACTGAAGCTTTCTTT. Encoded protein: CASSSGDLTEAFF.

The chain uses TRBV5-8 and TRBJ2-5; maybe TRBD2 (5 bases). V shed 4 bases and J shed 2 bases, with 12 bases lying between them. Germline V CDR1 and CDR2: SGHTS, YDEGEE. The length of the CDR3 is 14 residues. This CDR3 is CASSLEWRQETQYF. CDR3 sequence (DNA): TGTGCCAGCAGCCTGGAGTGGAGGCAAGAGACCCAGTACTTC.